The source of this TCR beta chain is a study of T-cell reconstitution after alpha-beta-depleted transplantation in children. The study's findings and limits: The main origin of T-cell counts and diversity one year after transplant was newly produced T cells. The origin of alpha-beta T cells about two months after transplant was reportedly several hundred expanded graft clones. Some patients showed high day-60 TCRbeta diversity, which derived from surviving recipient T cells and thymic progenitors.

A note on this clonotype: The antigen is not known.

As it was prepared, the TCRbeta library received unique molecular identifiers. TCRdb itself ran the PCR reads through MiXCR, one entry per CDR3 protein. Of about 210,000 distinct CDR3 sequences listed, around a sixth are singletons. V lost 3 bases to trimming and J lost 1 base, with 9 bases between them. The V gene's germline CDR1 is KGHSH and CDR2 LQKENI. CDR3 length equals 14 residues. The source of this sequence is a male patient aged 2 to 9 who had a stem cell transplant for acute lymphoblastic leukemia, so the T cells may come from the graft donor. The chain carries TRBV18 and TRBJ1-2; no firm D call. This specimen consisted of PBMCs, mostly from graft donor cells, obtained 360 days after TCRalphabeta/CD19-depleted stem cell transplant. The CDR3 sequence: CASSPGQDNYGYTF. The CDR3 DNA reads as TGTGCCAGCTCACCTGGCCAGGATAACTATGGCTACACCTTC.